This TCR beta chain derives from a study of cytomegalovirus exposure and HLA in healthy donors. The study, taken as a whole, reports: Several top significant clusters appeared, in a later analysis, to be linked to common viral pathogens. A previous analysis found most TCR beta V segments productive roughly 87% or roughly 30% of the time. One variant, a missense change in DCLRE1C, was linked in a later analysis to TCR beta V- and J-gene trimming. The authors enumerated over 150 TCR beta chains as linked to cytomegalovirus.

Turning to this clone: Its matching antigen is unknown.

The PCR employed 60 Vbeta primers together with 13 Jbeta primers. Sequencing was performed with immunoSEQ multiplex PCR; in TCRdb, only in-frame clones are kept and a portion is missing. The table includes 150,000 or so clones, around 83% detected once. The source is a man in his forties or fifties in good health and CMV-seropositive. The sequencing sample was made of PBMCs.

CDR3 nucleotides: TGCGCCAGCAGCCCGACTAGCGGGGGGACCTACGAGCAGTACTTC. As protein: CASSPTSGGTYEQYF. The chain employs TRBV5-1 and TRBJ2-7; 13 nucleotides agree with TRBD2. Germline assignment: CDR1 SGHRS and CDR2 YFSETQ. The CDR3 spans 15 residues. V lost 4 bases, J lost 2 bases, and 3 bases stayed unmatched.